The entry that follows covers one T cell receptor beta chain sequence. What it binds is not known. The sample originates from a study of OX40 agonist ivuxolimab in advanced cancers. Study summary: Ivuxolimab, an antibody acting as an agonist of OX40 (CD134), was used to treat patients. Study conclusions and caveats: Expanded clones belonging to CD8+ T cells outnumbered, on average, those of CD4+.

Assay: immunoSEQ multiplex PCR; the TCRdb copy retains only in-frame clones and omits some. The sample has some 27,000 clones, 70% to 90% seen once. Blood draws occurred at baseline, cycle 4 day 1, and cycle 7 day 1. The sequencing used CD4+ or CD8+ T cells sorted from blood, collected in a trial of the OX40 agonist ivuxolimab. The origin of this receptor is an adult with an advanced solid tumor such as melanoma, head and neck, liver or kidney cancer.

Here the CDR3 reads CASSKDLYQYNEQFF. Written as DNA, the CDR3 is TGTGCCAGCAGCAAGGACTTATACCAATACAATGAGCAGTTCTTC. This sequence joins TRBV7-8 and TRBJ2-1, with a tentative D call TRBD2 (5 bases). V lost 5 bases and J 4 bases, leaving 15 bases between the germline ends. Germline CDR1 and CDR2: SGHVS and FQNEAQ. CDR3 size: 15 residues.